The 15 T cell receptor beta chains listed next were all sequenced from one sample in a study of regulatory T cells in long-lasting Graves disease. Libraries of TCR beta came from iRepertoire HTBI primers plus Arm-PCR of CDR3 regions. One entry per CDR3 protein, called by TCRdb with MiXCR from the multiplex PCR reads. The sample has 400,000 to 500,000 distinct CDR3 sequences, roughly 15% seen once. The time point here: newly diagnosed GD, antithyroid drugs for less than 3 months. Extracted RNA from PBMCs served as the source of the TCR library. The same data also contributed to another study, on T cells in Graves' hyperthyroidism and ophthalmopathy.

The sequencing used peripheral blood mononuclear cells (PBMCs), collected at new diagnosis, from a patient treated with antithyroid drugs. Source of these receptors: a woman in her 40s with Graves disease.

This clonotype showed up many times. The chain joins TRBV30 to TRBJ2-7; D is ambiguous. The CDR3 sequence is 12 residues long. The V end was cut by 5 bases, the J end by 4 bases, with 12 bases between. From germline, CDR1 is GTSNPN and CDR2 SVGIG (reference sequence). The CDR3 nucleotides are TGTGCCTGGTCAAGTGGATGGTACGAGCAGTACTTC. Translating it yields CAWSSGWYEQYF.

The table lists this clonotype with many counts. The chain combines TRBV20-1 with TRBJ2-3; 12 bases match TRBD2. V was pared by 1 base and J by 5 bases, with 4 bases of the junction left unmatched. This CDR3 contains 15 residues. CDR1 and CDR2 (germline): DFQATT, SNEGSKA (reference sequence). This CDR3 is CSARGTSGIIDTQYF. In DNA, the CDR3 is TGCAGTGCTAGAGGGACTAGCGGGATCATAGATACGCAGTATTTT.

This clonotype was detected many times. The V call is TRBV20-1, the J call TRBJ2-5, with D possibly being TRBD2 (6 bases). The CDR3 contains 14 residues. Trimming cost V 3 bases and J 3 bases, with 14 bases left between them. Germline V gives CDR1 DFQATT, CDR2 SNEGSKA (reference sequence). The CDR3 sequence is CSARIADNKETQYF. Written as DNA, the CDR3 is TGCAGTGCTAGGATAGCGGATAATAAAGAGACCCAGTACTTC.

Ten or more counts support this clonotype. The V call is TRBV28, the J call TRBJ1-5, with D possibly being TRBD1 (6 bases). V was shortened by 6 bases and J by 6 bases, with 21 bases between the two germline ends. The CDR3 is 16 amino acids. CDR1 MDHEN and CDR2 SYDVKM come from the germline V gene. CDR3 nucleotide sequence: TGTGCCAGCAGCCCCCAGCCGGGCACAGGGAGTCAGCCCCAGCATTTT. Translating it yields CASSPQPGTGSQPQHF.

There are many counts of this clonotype. The chain uses TRBV7-2 and TRBJ2-2; 8 bases match TRBD1. The trim removed 2 bases at V and 6 bases at J, leaving 14 bases unmatched. Germline V gives CDR1 SGHTA, CDR2 FQGNSA. The CDR3 has 18 amino acids. The CDR3 DNA follows: TGTGCCAGCAGCTTACAGAGCCGGACAGGGATCAGGTCCGGGGAGCTGTTTTTT. Encoded protein: CASSLQSRTGIRSGELFF. The full variable domain, its missing parts supplied by reference TRBV7-2 and TRBJ2-2, is GAGVSQSPSNKVTEKGKDVELRCDPISGHTALYWYRQSLGQGLEFLIYFQGNSAPDKSGLPSDRFSAERTGGSVSTLTIQRTQQEDSAVYLCASSLQSRTGIRSGELFFGEGSRLTVL.

This clonotype was counted many times. The chain couples TRBV6-5 to TRBJ2-2, with 9 positions matching TRBD2. Trimming cost V 2 bases and J 4 bases; bases outside gene matches: 5. CDR1 and CDR2 (germline): MNHEY, SVGAGI. This CDR3 region has 16 residues. The CDR3 DNA reads TGTGCCAGCAGTTACAGGCGGGAGGGCGGCACCGGGGAGCTGTTTTTT. Translated, it gives CASSYRREGGTGELFF.

This clonotype came up a few times. One end of the junction is discordant with germline, which a read error may explain. J is TRBJ2-5 and V is TRBV5-1; D unresolved. The CDR3 extends over 14 amino acids. Germline V gives CDR1 SGHRS, CDR2 YFSETQ. The CDR3 loop is CASSLLRDGEAQYF. CDR3 sequence (DNA): TGCGCCAGCAGCTTGCTTAGAGACGGAGAGGCCCAGTACTTC.

This clonotype turned up a few times. The V call is TRBV6-5, the J call TRBJ1-4; D is unresolved. The CDR3 totals 15 residues. In germline, CDR1 is MNHEY, CDR2 SVGAGI. Trimming stripped 2 bases from V and 0 bases from J, with 7 bases between. CDR3 sequence reads: CASSYVRSTNEKLFF. CDR3 sequence (DNA): TGTGCCAGCAGTTACGTGCGGTCAACTAATGAAAAACTGTTTTTT.

This clonotype was observed many times. The chain joins TRBV20-1 to TRBJ2-1, with 13 bases lining up with TRBD2. The CDR3 is 16 amino acids. Unmatched junction bases numbered 6, after V lost 5 bases and J lost 2 bases. The germline V gene encodes CDR1 DFQATT and CDR2 SNEGSKA (reference sequence). The DNA of the CDR3 is TGCAGTGCTGGCATCGGACTAGCGGGAGCCTACAATGAGCAGTTCTTC. It specifies CSAGIGLAGAYNEQFF.

This clonotype was detected many times. The gene calls are TRBV11-1 and TRBJ2-1; TRBD1 might be the D (6 bases). The CDR3 loop spans 14 amino acids. V was clipped by 5 bases and J by 3 bases, with 11 bases between them. Germline V gene sequence: CDR1 SGHAT, CDR2 FQDESV (reference sequence). For the CDR3, the DNA is TGTGCCAGCAGCCCGGGACATTACTACAATGAGCAGTTCTTC. As protein: CASSPGHYYNEQFF.

This clonotype has a count of ten or more. This rearrangement joins TRBV28 to TRBJ2-2, with D unresolved. Between the trimmed V and J ends, which lost 1 base and 1 base, there was a span of 7 bases. Germline V gives CDR1 MDHEN, CDR2 SYDVKM. This CDR3 is 15 amino acids long. CDR3 sequence (DNA): TGTGCCAGCAGTTTATTTAGGATGAACACCGGGGAGCTGTTTTTT. Amino acids: CASSLFRMNTGELFF.

The chain combines TRBV20-1 with TRBJ2-2; 9 nucleotides align to TRBD2. The V gene end was trimmed by 1 base and the J gene end by 3 bases; junction bases not matched to a gene: 6. The CDR3 is 16 residues long. The germline gives CDR1 DFQATT, CDR2 SNEGSKA (reference sequence). CDR3 sequence (DNA): TGCAGTGCTAGAGTGGCGGGGGGGATGTACACCGGGGAGCTGTTTTTT. It encodes CSARVAGGMYTGELFF.

A note on this clonotype: A much larger clone differs from this one at a single base, so this may be a read error. The gene calls are TRBV28 and TRBJ1-1; D remains unclear. The CDR3 spans 14 residues. The V gene lost 4 bases and the J gene lost 1 base, with 10 bases spanning the gap. Germline V lookup: CDR1 MDHEN, CDR2 SYDVKM. The CDR3 DNA reads TGTGCCAGCAGTTCCCCGATGGAGAACACTGAAGCTTTCTTT. Residues: CASSSPMENTEAFF.

The CDR3 loop reads CATSRLYEQFF. The CDR3, as DNA: TGTGCCACTTCGAGGTTATATGAGCAGTTCTTC. The chain combines TRBV25-1 with TRBJ2-1; no firm D call. The CDR3 covers 11 residues. The V gene's germline CDR1 is MGHDK and CDR2 SYGVNS. Trimming left V 10 bases short and J 8 bases short, with 12 bases between.

This clonotype appeared many times. CDR3 in DNA: TGTGCCAGCAGCCCGCCCCGGGTTGGGTACGAGCAGTACTTC. This gives the protein CASSPPRVGYEQYF. The chain employs TRBV7-2 and TRBJ2-7; D remains unclear. Trimming took off 5 bases at V and 4 bases at J, with 15 bases between the two ends. Germline V gene data show CDR1 as SGHTA and CDR2 as FQGNSA. The CDR3 length is 14 residues. The whole variable domain, remainder taken from reference TRBV7-2 and TRBJ2-7, is GAGVSQSPSNKVTEKGKDVELRCDPISGHTALYWYRQSLGQGLEFLIYFQGNSAPDKSGLPSDRFSAERTGGSVSTLTIQRTQQEDSAVYLCASSPPRVGYEQYFGPGTRLTVT.